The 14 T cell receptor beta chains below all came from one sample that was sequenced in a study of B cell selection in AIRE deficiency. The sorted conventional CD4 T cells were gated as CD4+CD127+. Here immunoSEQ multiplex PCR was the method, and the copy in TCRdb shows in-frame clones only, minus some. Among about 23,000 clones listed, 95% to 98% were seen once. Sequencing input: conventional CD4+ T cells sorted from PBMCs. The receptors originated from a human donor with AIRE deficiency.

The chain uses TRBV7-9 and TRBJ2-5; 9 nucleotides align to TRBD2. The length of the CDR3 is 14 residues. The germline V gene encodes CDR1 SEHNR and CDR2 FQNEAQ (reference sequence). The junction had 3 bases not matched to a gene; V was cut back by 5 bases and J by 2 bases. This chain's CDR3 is CASSALAGQETQYF. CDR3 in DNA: TGTGCCAGCAGCGCCCTAGCGGGACAAGAGACCCAGTACTTC.

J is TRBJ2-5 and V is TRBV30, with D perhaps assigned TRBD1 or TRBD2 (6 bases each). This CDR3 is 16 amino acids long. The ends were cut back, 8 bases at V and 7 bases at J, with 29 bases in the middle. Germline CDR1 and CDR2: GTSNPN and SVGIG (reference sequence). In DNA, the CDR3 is TGTGCCGGAGAGAAGGGGGGTTGGCCCGGGATCCGGACCCAGTACTTC. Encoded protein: CAGEKGGWPGIRTQYF.

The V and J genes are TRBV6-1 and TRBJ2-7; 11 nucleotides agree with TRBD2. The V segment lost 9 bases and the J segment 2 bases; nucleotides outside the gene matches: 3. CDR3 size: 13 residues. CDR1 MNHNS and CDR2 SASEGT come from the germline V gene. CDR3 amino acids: CASRLAGPYEQYF. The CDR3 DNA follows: TGTGCCAGTAGACTAGCGGGACCCTACGAGCAGTACTTC.

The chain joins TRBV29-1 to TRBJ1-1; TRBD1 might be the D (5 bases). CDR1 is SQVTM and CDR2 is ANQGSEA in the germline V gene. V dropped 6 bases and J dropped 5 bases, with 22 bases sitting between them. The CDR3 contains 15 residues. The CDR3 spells CSVQFLGPSRTEAFF. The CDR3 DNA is TGCAGCGTCCAATTCCTGGGACCCTCGAGAACTGAAGCTTTCTTT.

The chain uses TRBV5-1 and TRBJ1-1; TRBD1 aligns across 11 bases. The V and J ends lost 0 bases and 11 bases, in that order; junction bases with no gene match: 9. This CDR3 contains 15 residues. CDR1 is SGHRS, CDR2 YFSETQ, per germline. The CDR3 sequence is CASSLDWTGGSKAFF. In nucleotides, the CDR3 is TGCGCCAGCAGCTTGGACTGGACAGGGGGCTCAAAGGCTTTCTTT.

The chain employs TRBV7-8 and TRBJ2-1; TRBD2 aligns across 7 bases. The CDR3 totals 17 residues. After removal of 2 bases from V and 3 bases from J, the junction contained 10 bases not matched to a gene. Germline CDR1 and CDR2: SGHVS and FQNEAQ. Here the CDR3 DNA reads TGTGCCAGCAGCTTAAGGTCTTCCGGCGGGAGCTACAATGAGCAGTTCTTC. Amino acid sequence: CASSLRSSGGSYNEQFF.

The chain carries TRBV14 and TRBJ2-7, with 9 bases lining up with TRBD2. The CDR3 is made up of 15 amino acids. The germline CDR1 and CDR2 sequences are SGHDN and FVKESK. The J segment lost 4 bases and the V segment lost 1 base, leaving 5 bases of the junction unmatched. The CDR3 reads CASSQGAGGRYEQYF. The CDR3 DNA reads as TGTGCCAGCAGCCAAGGGGCGGGAGGGCGGTACGAGCAGTACTTC. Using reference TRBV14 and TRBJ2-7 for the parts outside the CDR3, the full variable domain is EAGVTQFPSHSVIEKGQTVTLRCDPISGHDNLYWYRRVMGKEIKFLLHFVKESKQDESGMPNNRFLAERTGGTYSTLKVQPAELEDSGVYFCASSQGAGGRYEQYFGPGTRLTVT.

In DNA form, the CDR3 reads TGTGCCAGCATGTCGGAGGACAGGGTATCCTACGAGCAGTACTTC. Protein sequence: CASMSEDRVSYEQYF. The chain recombines TRBV28 with TRBJ2-7; 8 bases match TRBD1. The CDR3 is made up of 15 amino acids. Trimming at V came to 7 bases and at J to 1 base, leaving 9 bases not matched to a gene. Germline values: CDR1 MDHEN, CDR2 SYDVKM.

CDR3 sequence reads: CASSNPGQGLGYTF. As DNA, the CDR3 is TGTGCCAGCTCAAACCCGGGACAGGGGCTTGGCTACACCTTC. The chain carries TRBV19 and TRBJ1-2; 10 bases fit TRBD1. Germline lookup yields CDR1 LNHDA and CDR2 SQIVND (reference sequence). This CDR3 has 14 amino acids. J lost 7 bases, V lost 9 bases, and 11 bases had no gene match.

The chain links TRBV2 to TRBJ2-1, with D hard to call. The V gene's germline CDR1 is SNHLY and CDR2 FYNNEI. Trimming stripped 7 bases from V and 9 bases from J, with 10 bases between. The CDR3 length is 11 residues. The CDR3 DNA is TGTGCCAGCATACGGTATAGTGAGCAGTTCTTC. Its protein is CASIRYSEQFF.

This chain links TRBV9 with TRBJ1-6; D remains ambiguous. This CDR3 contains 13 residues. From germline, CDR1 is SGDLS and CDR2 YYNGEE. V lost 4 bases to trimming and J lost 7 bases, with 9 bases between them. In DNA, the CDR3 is TGTGCCAGCAGCCCAACCATAAATTCACCCCTCCACTTT. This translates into CASSPTINSPLHF.

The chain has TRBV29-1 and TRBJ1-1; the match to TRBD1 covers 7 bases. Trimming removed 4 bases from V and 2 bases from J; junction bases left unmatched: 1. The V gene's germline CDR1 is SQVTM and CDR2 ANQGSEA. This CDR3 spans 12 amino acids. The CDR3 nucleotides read TGCAGCGTTGGACAGGGCAACACTGAAGCTTTCTTT. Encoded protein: CSVGQGNTEAFF.

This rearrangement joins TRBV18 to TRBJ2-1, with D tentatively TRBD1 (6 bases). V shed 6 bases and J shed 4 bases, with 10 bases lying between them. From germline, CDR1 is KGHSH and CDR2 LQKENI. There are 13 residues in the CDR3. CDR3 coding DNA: TGTGCCAGCTCTCCTACAGGGTACAATGAGCAGTTCTTC. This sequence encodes CASSPTGYNEQFF.

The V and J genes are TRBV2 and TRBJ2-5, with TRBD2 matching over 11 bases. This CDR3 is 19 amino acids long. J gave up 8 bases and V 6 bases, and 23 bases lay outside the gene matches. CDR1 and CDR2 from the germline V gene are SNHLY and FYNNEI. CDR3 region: CASSFIFKFGTSGSLTQYF. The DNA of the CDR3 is TGTGCCAGCAGCTTCATATTCAAGTTTGGTACTAGCGGGAGTTTAACCCAGTACTTC. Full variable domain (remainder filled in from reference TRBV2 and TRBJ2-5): EPEVTQTPSHQVTQMGQEVILRCVPISNHLYFYWYRQILGQKVEFLVSFYNNEISEKSEIFDDQFSVERPDGSNFTLKIRSTKLEDSAMYFCASSFIFKFGTSGSLTQYFGPGTRLLVL.